This T cell receptor beta chain was recorded in a study of identical twins' blood T cells. This clonotype has a handful of counts. Its target is unknown. Study-wide points: Abundant TCRbeta CDR3s overlapped more between twins than with unrelated donors. Even for out-of-frame TCRbeta, twins reportedly shared V gene usage much more than unrelated donors.

TCR cDNA libraries came from RNA via a modified published protocol. TCRdb analysed the 5' RACE reads with MiXCR anew, one entry per CDR3 protein. The sample has a few hundred thousand distinct CDR3 sequences, over 25% seen once; the top ten hold around 5.6%. The clonotype was recovered from a woman between 18 and 50 years old in good health. The sequencing input was PBMCs.

The CDR3 DNA sequence: TGTGCCAGCAGCCTAGGTTACCGGGACGCCAAAAACATTCAGTACTTC. Translation: CASSLGYRDAKNIQYF. The chain is built from TRBV11-3 and TRBJ2-4; D tentatively fits TRBD1 or TRBD2 (5 bases each). The germline CDR1 and CDR2 sequences are SGHNT and YENEEA. The CDR3 sequence is 16 residues long. The germline V and J ends were trimmed by 5 bases and 1 base, with 15 bases remaining between them.